The present entry profiles one T cell receptor beta chain with its context. The data are from a study of blood T cell repertoires in COVID-19. Turning to the study itself: Sites in the United States, Italy and Spain provided acute and convalescent COVID-19 samples. Sources were T cells, B-cell-depleted T cells, or PBMCs; the material itself was cDNA or gDNA.

In the original processing: The assay estimated nucleated cells by amplifying reference gene primers. Assay used: immunoSEQ multiplex PCR; TCRdb lists only in-frame clones, some missing. For V, J and clone size, that table is used; D and trimming come from the DNA. The sample has about 55,000 clones, approximately 78% seen once; the top ten hold roughly 5.9%. Germline-derived CDR1 and CDR2 are MNHNY and SVGAGI (reference sequence). The CDR3 has 13 amino acids. Between the trimmed V and J ends, which lost 7 bases and 6 bases, there was a span of 14 bases. Sample: peripheral blood. V usage is TRBV6-6 and J usage is TRBJ2-3; D is possibly TRBD1 (6 bases). This receptor was identified in a human donor in a cohort sampled during active or convalescent COVID-19. The chain's CDR3 is CASIIRQGDTQYF. The CDR3 bases are TGTGCCAGCATCATAAGGCAGGGGGATACGCAGTATTTT.